The source of this TCR beta chain is a study of shared clonotypes between healthy human individuals. The wider study: CD8 memory received one plate per donor, CD8 naive two, CD4 memory three and CD4 naive three.

The CDR3 covers 16 residues. Germline V gene sequence: CDR1 ENHRY, CDR2 SYGVKD. The junction had 8 bases not matched to a gene; V was cut back by 4 bases and J by 5 bases. Profiling relied on immunoSEQ multiplex PCR, and the TCRdb table lists in-frame clones only, not all of them. The sample yields 2 million to 2.5 million clones, approximately 90% seen once. Broader study findings: Sorted-subset sequencing, rarefaction showed, was incomplete despite large depth. The four-donor shared clonotypes exceeded non-shared clonotypes in generation probability, with non-shared ones scoring lower.

Worth noting for this clone: Its matching antigen is unknown.

The chain employs TRBV10-3 and TRBJ1-1; 12 nucleotides line up with TRBD1. The sequence came from a man aged 18-30 years in good health. Some clones in this sample may be carry-over from other donors' samples. The source material was naive CD4+ T cells from PBMCs. The subset is: CD45RA+ positively selected. CDR3 sequence: CAISGGTGGQGTEAFF. Here the CDR3 DNA reads TGTGCCATCAGTGGGGGGACAGGGGGCCAGGGGACTGAAGCTTTCTTT.